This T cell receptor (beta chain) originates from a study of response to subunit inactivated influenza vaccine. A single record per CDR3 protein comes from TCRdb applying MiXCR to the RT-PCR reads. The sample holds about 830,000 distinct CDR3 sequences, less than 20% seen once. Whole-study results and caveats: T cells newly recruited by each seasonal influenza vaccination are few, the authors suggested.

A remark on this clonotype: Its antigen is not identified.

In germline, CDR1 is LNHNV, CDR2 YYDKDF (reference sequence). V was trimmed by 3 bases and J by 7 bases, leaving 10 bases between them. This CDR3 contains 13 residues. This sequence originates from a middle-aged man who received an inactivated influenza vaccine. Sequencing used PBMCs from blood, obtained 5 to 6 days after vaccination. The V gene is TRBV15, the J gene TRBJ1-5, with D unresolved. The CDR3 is CATSSLSRQPQHF. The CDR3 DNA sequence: TGTGCCACCAGCAGCCTTTCGAGACAGCCCCAGCATTTT.